This is a list of T cell receptor beta chains from one sample in a study of CXCR3-negative and CXCR3-positive naive CD8 T cells. TCRdb reprocessed the 5' RACE reads, with one entry per CDR3 protein and no DNA. This sample's table has under 45,000 distinct CDR3 sequences. The sequenced sample was memory CD8+ T cells from blood. These receptors all come from a human donor in good health. Some clones in this sample may be carry-over from other donors' samples. The CDR3 runs from the conserved cysteine through the conserved F or W. Clone size is not always given. Where it is, it says once, few, many or a class for expanded clones.

J	length	V	size	CDR3
TRBJ2-7	13	TRBV28	.	CASSLGTLYEQYF
TRBJ2-2	16	TRBV20-1	medium-sized	CSARDLVKGDTGELFF
TRBJ2-3	15	TRBV6-4	.	CASSIRAGGGDTQYF
TRBJ2-4	18	TRBV3-1	.	CASSRGTSGGIAKNIQYF
TRBJ2-5	13	TRBV28	.	CASSGWTGETQYF
TRBJ2-2	13	TRBV18	.	CASSPQNTGELFF
TRBJ2-7	16	TRBV11-3	medium-sized	CASSPEEGPGDYEQYF
TRBJ2-7	13	TRBV2	.	CASKGFENYEQYF
TRBJ1-1	15	TRBV10-3	.	CAISEPGHLNTEAFF
TRBJ2-1	14	TRBV7-2	.	CASSPSGLYNEQFF
TRBJ2-5	14	TRBV28	.	CASLAGGEYNEQYF
TRBJ1-1	15	TRBV21-1	.	CASSKLGSPNTEAFF
TRBJ1-2	14	TRBV20-1	.	CSATPGFVNYGYTF
TRBJ2-1	18	TRBV20-1	.	CSARVSASGGSSYNEQFF
TRBJ2-5	14	TRBV6-5	.	CASSLTGTQETQYF
TRBJ2-7	14	TRBV29-1	.	CSVEGTPPSYEQYF
TRBJ2-5	14	TRBV15	.	CATSRSGLGETQYF
TRBJ1-1	13	TRBV7-3	.	CASSVFKSTEAFF
TRBJ1-1	12	TRBV29-1	.	CSVERGGTEAFF
TRBJ2-6	18	TRBV4-2	.	CASSQVWDSNSGANVLTF
TRBJ2-6	16	TRBV15	.	CATAFQGGTGANVLTF
TRBJ2-7	11	TRBV29-1	.	CSVLRSYEQYF
TRBJ1-6	14	TRBV4-1	.	CASSQQGASSPLHF
TRBJ2-1	15	TRBV7-8	.	CASSVDDWSYNEQFF
TRBJ1-2	11	TRBV5-4	.	CASSLLYGYTF
TRBJ2-1	14	TRBV20-1	.	CSARKRDSGHEQFF
TRBJ2-7	15	TRBV7-3	.	CASSLGQGAILEQYF
TRBJ2-7	16	TRBV7-2	.	CASSSSGTTVSYEQYF
TRBJ2-7	15	TRBV7-9	.	CASRPPWTGTYEQYF
TRBJ2-7	18	TRBV15	.	CATSTRDRAKSRTYEQYF
TRBJ2-2	14	TRBV6-2/TRBV6-3	.	CASSYLSDTGELFF
TRBJ2-7	14	TRBV6-2/TRBV6-3	.	CASSYSSSSYEQYF
TRBJ1-5	14	TRBV28	.	CASSLTGNNQPQHF
TRBJ2-1	18	TRBV5-1	.	CASSLVTLLAADYNEQFF
TRBJ2-1	14	TRBV15	.	CATWSVGGPNEQFF
TRBJ2-1	14	TRBV10-2	.	CASSDRGEYNERFF
TRBJ2-7	14	TRBV20-1	.	CSASYVHETYEQYF
TRBJ2-7	16	TRBV7-8	.	CASSLANGPSGGEQYF
TRBJ2-3	16	TRBV27	.	CASSKLRTGGPDTQYF
TRBJ1-1	11	TRBV29-1	.	CSAGEGGYDFF
TRBJ1-5	15	TRBV7-2	.	CASSLVAGSNQPQHF
TRBJ2-7	15	TRBV28	.	CASSLRDRATYEQYF